The T cell receptor (beta chain) described here comes from a study of shared clonotypes between healthy human individuals. Positively selected for CCR7, the CD45RO-negative cells used as naive CD8 cells excluded terminally differentiated effector memory CD45RA+ cells. Trimming removed 6 bases from V and 5 bases from J, with 19 bases in between. CDR3 size: 15 residues. The germline gives CDR1 MNHNS, CDR2 SASEGT. Clones were read by immunoSEQ multiplex PCR, and TCRdb kept only the in-frame ones, dropping some. The sample contains some 2,000,000 clones, approximately 94% of which appear only once. The gene calls are TRBV6-1 and TRBJ2-5; D not certain. What was sequenced was naive CD8+ T cells sorted from blood. This clonotype was sampled from a man between 18 and 29 years old in good health. CDR3 residues: CASSPGRAIEETQYF. CDR3 nucleotide sequence: TGTGCCAGCAGCCCCGGACGGGCAATTGAGGAGACCCAGTACTTC.